This record covers a single T cell receptor (beta chain). One entry per CDR3 protein, without DNA, is what TCRdb gives after re-calling the 5' RACE reads. The table lists about 170,000 distinct CDR3 sequences. This record belongs to a study of T cells expressing NK-cell markers. Turning to the study itself: Most of the eight sequenced donors were classified as HCMV-seropositive, and one was classified as seronegative.

The length of the CDR3 is 14 residues. The V gene's germline CDR1 is SGHVS and CDR2 FQNEAQ. Sequences were obtained from blood T cells: a sorted CD56 or NKG2C T cell subset, CD4+ or CD8+ T cells, or bulk PBMC T cells (not recorded which). The receptor was derived from a man aged 18 to 69 in good health. The chain uses TRBV7-8 and TRBJ2-5; TCRdb names TRBD1, which stays unverified in the absence of DNA. CDR3: CASSLQQGLETQYF.